This T cell receptor beta chain was recorded in a study of shared clonotypes between healthy human individuals. Study in general: Donors had three CD4 naive, three CD4 memory, two CD8 naive and one CD8 memory plate apiece.

Study results and limitations: Generation probabilities of non-shared clonotypes were lower (relative to those shared by all four donors). Collection of samples was limited to blood; tissue repertoires likely differ. Rarefaction curves obtained for sorted subsets showed sequencing incomplete despite large depth.

Remarks on this clone: Its specificity is not known. Other DNA sequences of this sample code for an identical CDR3.

Sequenced by immunoSEQ multiplex PCR; TCRdb stores in-frame clones only, minus some. Found here are 2 million to 2.5 million clones, 85% to 95% of them singletons; the top ten hold more than 0.1%. Germline V gene data show CDR1 as MNHEY and CDR2 as SVGAGI. This CDR3 is 15 amino acids long. The V end lost 0 bases, the J end lost 4 bases, and 12 bases lay between the germline ends. The TCR sequence derives from a man between 18 and 29 years old in good health. This chain joins TRBV6-5 and TRBJ2-5; D unresolved. Input material: naive CD4+ T cells sorted from blood. Subset described: CD45RA+ positively selected. The CDR3 DNA sequence: TGTGCCAGCAGTTACTCGAACGCACGACTAGAGACCCAGTACTTC. Translating gives CASSYSNARLETQYF.